The clone carrying this T cell receptor (beta chain) was seen a handful of times. Antigen specificity is unknown. Whoever was chosen for sequencing had shown CD8+CD57+ cell expansion by flow cytometry. There were no patients without severe acquired aplastic anemia. Patients had received no therapy at the time of blood sampling. This specimen comes from a study of CD8+CD57+ T cells in acquired aplastic anemia. Study context: An average of roughly 2.9 ug of DNA was obtained from sorted CD4+ and CD8+ cells. Findings and limits, study-wide: Between the patient and control groups, CD8+ Simpson's diversity did not differ significantly.

The CDR3 sequence is 16 residues long. Germline CDR1 reads SGHDT; CDR2 reads YYEEEE. V shed 0 bases and J 10 bases; nucleotides not matched to a gene: 15. Profiling that covered TCR beta VDJ and CDR3 relied on genomic DNA as its template. In TCRdb, the reads were re-called with MiXCR into one record per CDR3 protein. Among approximately 470,000 distinct CDR3 sequences listed, around a third were seen once. The receptor's source is a human donor with aplastic anemia. The V call is TRBV5-6, the J call TRBJ2-7; 8 bases agree with TRBD2. Input material: sorted CD4+, CD8+, or CD8+CD57+ T cells (not recorded which) from PBMCs. The CDR3 reads CASSLGSTGGESNQYF. The CDR3 bases are TGTGCCAGCAGCTTGGGATCTACGGGGGGGGAGAGTAACCAGTACTTC.